The clone carrying this T cell receptor beta chain was seen repeatedly, ten times or more. This CDR3 has 15 amino acids. V was trimmed by 5 bases and J by 0 bases, leaving 13 bases between them. CDR1 and CDR2 (germline): SGHDT, YYEEEE. This entry comes from a study of T-cell reconstitution after alpha-beta-depleted transplantation in children. Unique molecular identifiers tagged the TCRbeta library. TCRdb re-called the PCR reads with MiXCR, one entry per CDR3 protein. This table holds approximately 83,000 distinct CDR3 sequences, 7% to 10% found once. V is TRBV5-6 and J is TRBJ2-3; no clear D. The receptor's source is a human donor who donated a stem cell graft to a child with congenital amegakaryocytic thrombocytopenia. The sequences come from PBMCs from the stem cell graft donor, collected from the stem cell graft. CDR3 sequence (DNA): TGTGCCAGCAGTCGGCGGCGTGCTAGCACAGATACGCAGTATTTT. Its translation is CASSRRRASTDTQYF.